Listed below are T cell receptor beta chains from one sample, sequenced in a study of blood T cell repertoires in COVID-19. Only in-frame clones appear in the TCRdb table, and some are missing; sequencing was by immunoSEQ multiplex PCR. Of 25,000 to 35,000 clones in the sample, around 73% were seen once. Sequenced: peripheral blood. All receptors derive from a man at least 80 years old with acute or convalescent COVID-19. Both conserved end residues are part of each CDR3.

TRBV3-1/TRBV3-2	CASSQEERGNYGYTF
TRBV6-5	CASSKQGFNQPQHF
TRBV5-5	CASSGQGAKGAEAFF
TRBV29-1	CSIQTGNGRQPQHF
TRBV11-3	CASSSQGGLNEQFF
TRBV6-5	CASMGQTNTGELFF
TRBV4-3	CASSQVLNQPQHF
TRBV7-8	CASSPDRGRVGGYTF
TRBV9	CASSPYWRGEQYF
TRBV7-9	CASSFVSGGRKDTQYF